One TCR beta chain is described in this entry. Germline V gives CDR1 SGHNT, CDR2 YYREEE (reference sequence). The J segment lost 4 bases and the V segment lost 4 bases, leaving 11 bases of the junction unmatched. The CDR3 extends over 17 amino acids. These data originate in a study of chemoradiotherapy in HPV16-positive cancers. In the study overall: Candidate HPV-specific clones and shared TCR motifs came from two HPV16-positive patients.

The method was immunoSEQ multiplex PCR; TCRdb's version includes in-frame clones alone and lacks a portion of them. The sample lists 9,500 to 12,000 clones, approximately 69% occurring once. This TCR derives from a human donor with HPV-associated anogenital cancer. The V and J genes are TRBV5-4 and TRBJ2-1; TRBD2 matches 10 bases. Collection of the sample occurred from a patient who underwent chemoradiotherapy. CDR3 residues: CASSNEAGGLGYNEQFF. The CDR3 nucleotides read TGTGCCAGCAGCAATGAAGCGGGGGGGCTGGGATACAATGAGCAGTTCTTC.